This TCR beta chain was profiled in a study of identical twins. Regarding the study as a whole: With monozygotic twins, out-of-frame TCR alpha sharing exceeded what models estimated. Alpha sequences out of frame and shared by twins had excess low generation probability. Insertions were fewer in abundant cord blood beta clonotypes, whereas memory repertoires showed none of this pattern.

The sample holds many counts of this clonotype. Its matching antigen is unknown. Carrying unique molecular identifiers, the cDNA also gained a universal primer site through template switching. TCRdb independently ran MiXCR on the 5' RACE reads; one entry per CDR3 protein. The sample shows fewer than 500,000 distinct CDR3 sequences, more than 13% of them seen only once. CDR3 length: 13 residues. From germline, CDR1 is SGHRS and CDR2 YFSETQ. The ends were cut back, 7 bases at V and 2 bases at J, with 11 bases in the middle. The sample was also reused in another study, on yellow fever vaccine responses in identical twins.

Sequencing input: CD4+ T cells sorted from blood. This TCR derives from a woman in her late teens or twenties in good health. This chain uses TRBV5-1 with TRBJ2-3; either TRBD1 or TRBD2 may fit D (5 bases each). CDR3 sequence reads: CASGDGTTDTQYF. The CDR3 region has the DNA TGCGCCAGCGGGGACGGAACCACAGATACGCAGTATTTT.